This T cell receptor (beta chain) originates from a study of technical replicates of blood from a handful of donors. TCRdb's copy holds only in-frame clones and misses some; the assay was immunoSEQ multiplex PCR. The data show 85,000 to 100,000 clones, 95% seen once. The receptor comes from a human donor in good health. Material for sequencing was T cells isolated from PBMCs.

The DNA for the CDR3 is TGTGCCAGCAGGCTAGGCGGGCACACTGAAGCTTTCTTT. It yields the protein CASRLGGHTEAFF. V gene TRBV6-6 combines with J gene TRBJ1-1; no clear D gene. Per germline, CDR1 MNHNY and CDR2 SVGAGI (reference sequence). The CDR3 has 13 residues. The germline V and J ends were trimmed by 6 bases and 3 bases, with 11 bases remaining between them.